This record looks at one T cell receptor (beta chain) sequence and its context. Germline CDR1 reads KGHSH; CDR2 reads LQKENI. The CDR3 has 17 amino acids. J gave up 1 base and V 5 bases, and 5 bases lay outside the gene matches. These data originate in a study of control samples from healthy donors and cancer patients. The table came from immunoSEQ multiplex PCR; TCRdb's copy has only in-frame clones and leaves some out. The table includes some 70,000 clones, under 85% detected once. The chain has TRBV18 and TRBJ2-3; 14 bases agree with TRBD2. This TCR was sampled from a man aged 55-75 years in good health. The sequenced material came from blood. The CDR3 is CASSSGTSGSGTDTQYF. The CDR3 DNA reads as TGTGCCAGCTCATCCGGGACTAGCGGGAGTGGCACAGATACGCAGTATTTT.